This is a list of T cell receptor beta chains from one sample in a study of T cells in localized non-small cell lung cancer. Sequencing was performed with immunoSEQ multiplex PCR; in TCRdb, only in-frame clones are kept and a portion is missing. This table holds more than 2,000 clones, around 30% found once. Here the sequenced sample was lung tumor tissue, taken before any cancer treatment. These receptors were collected from a female donor at least 60 years old with stage II squamous cell lung carcinoma. Both conserved end residues are part of each CDR3. The D gene is left open where the match is weak. Clone size, where shown, is once, few, many, or a class for clones that have expanded.

D: TRBD2; size: -; J: TRBJ2-7; V: TRBV18; DNA: TGTGCCAGCTCACATGGGACTAGTTGGTACTACGAGCAGTACTTC; CDR3: CASSHGTSWYYEQYF
D: -; size: -; J: TRBJ1-2; V: TRBV10-3; DNA: TGTGCCATCAGTGAAAAGGAAACTTATGGCTACACCTTC; CDR3: CAISEKETYGYTF
D: -; size: medium-sized; J: TRBJ1-2; V: TRBV6-8; DNA: TGTGCCAGCAGTTACGTGGGGGAGGACTATGGCTACACCTTC; CDR3: CASSYVGEDYGYTF
D: TRBD1; size: -; J: TRBJ2-2; V: TRBV6-8; DNA: TGTGCCAGCAGTCCCTTCGCCAGGACAGGGAGTACCGGGGAGCTGTTTTTT; CDR3: CASSPFARTGSTGELFF
D: TRBD2; size: -; J: TRBJ2-3; V: TRBV19; DNA: TGTGCCAGTGGGACTAGCGGGAGTAGAGATACGCAGTATTTT; CDR3: CASGTSGSRDTQYF
D: -; size: medium-sized; J: TRBJ2-6; V: TRBV6-8; DNA: TGTGCCAGCAGTGACAGCCTCTCTGGGGCCAACGTCCTGACTTTC; CDR3: CASSDSLSGANVLTF
D: TRBD2; size: -; J: TRBJ2-1; V: TRBV9; DNA: TGTGCCAGCAGTTTAACTGGGGGACTAGCGACCAATGAGCAGTTCTTC; CDR3: CASSLTGGLATNEQFF
D: -; size: -; J: TRBJ2-2; V: TRBV5-1; DNA: TGCGCCAGCAGCACTGGACAGATAAACCCCACCGGGGAGCTGTTTTTT; CDR3: CASSTGQINPTGELFF
D: -; size: medium-sized; J: TRBJ2-5; V: TRBV6-8; DNA: TGTGCCAGCAGTTACGGGGGCCAGGAGACCCAGTACTTC; CDR3: CASSYGGQETQYF
D: -; size: -; J: TRBJ1-4; V: TRBV19; DNA: TGTGCCAGTAGTTCTTACACCCAAGGGGCTGAAAAACTGTTTTTT; CDR3: CASSSYTQGAEKLFF